This entry lists 30 T cell receptor beta chains sequenced from one sample in a study of cytotoxic CD8 clonotypes in ibrutinib-treated CLL. The data were produced by immunoSEQ multiplex PCR, yet TCRdb's version contains in-frame clones alone and is incomplete. Seen here are fewer than 70,000 clones, over 60% observed once, and the top ten hold around 43%. The sample in question was PBMCs, obtained after 12 months of ibrutinib treatment. Every receptor here comes from a human donor with chronic lymphocytic leukemia.

This clone was observed a single time. This chain uses TRBV19 with TRBJ2-3, with D perhaps assigned TRBD1 or TRBD2 (5 bases each). Trimming shortened V by 9 bases and J by 9 bases, and 22 bases separated the two germline ends. Germline CDR1 LNHDA, CDR2 SQIVND (reference sequence). The CDR3 has 14 amino acids. The CDR3, as DNA: TGTGCCAGCAATCCCACCGGGGCAGATGGGACGCAGTATTTT. This gives the protein CASNPTGADGTQYF. Together with reference TRBV19 and TRBJ2-3, the CDR3 gives the full variable domain: DGGITQSPKYLFRKEGQNVTLSCEQNLNHDAMYWYRQDPGQGLRLIYYSQIVNDFQKGDIAEGYSVSREKKESFPLTVTSAQKNPTAFYLCASNPTGADGTQYFGPGTRLTVL.

The chain joins TRBV5-6 to TRBJ2-2; no clear D gene. CDR3 length equals 13 residues. Looked up from germline, CDR1 is SGHDT and CDR2 is YYEEEE. The ends were cut back, 0 bases at V and 4 bases at J, with 4 bases in the middle. CDR3 in amino acids: CASSLAATGELFF. CDR3 in DNA: TGTGCCAGCAGCTTGGCCGCCACCGGGGAGCTGTTTTTT.

In nucleotides, the CDR3 is TGTGCCAGCAGTTTCAACTACCGGACTAGCGGGTTCTCCTACGAGCAGTACTTC. Translated: CASSFNYRTSGFSYEQYF. The rearrangement uses TRBV27 and TRBJ2-7; 11 bases are shared with TRBD2. This CDR3 is built from 18 residues. From germline, CDR1 is MNHEY and CDR2 SMNVEV (reference sequence). V shed 3 bases and J 0 bases; nucleotides not matched to a gene: 10.

The rearrangement links TRBV18 to TRBJ1-4; D possibly corresponds to TRBD1 (5 bases). In germline, CDR1 is KGHSH, CDR2 LQKENI. This CDR3 comprises 13 residues. Between the trimmed V and J ends, which lost 4 bases and 7 bases, there was a span of 10 bases. CDR3: CASSRGDVEKLFF. The CDR3 DNA follows: TGTGCCAGCTCACGGGGGGACGTTGAAAAACTGTTTTTT.

This clone turned up a few times. This rearrangement joins TRBV9 to TRBJ2-2, with D tentatively TRBD2 (6 bases). The CDR3 has 16 residues. Per the germline V gene, CDR1 is SGDLS and CDR2 is YYNGEE. V was clipped by 0 bases and J by 1 base, with 10 bases between them. Written as DNA, the CDR3 is TGTGCCAGCAGCGTAGGAATAGCGGAGAACACCGGGGAGCTGTTTTTT. Translation gives CASSVGIAENTGELFF.

The chain carries TRBV7-2 and TRBJ1-1, with D perhaps matching TRBD1 (6 bases). With 5 bases removed from V and 6 bases from J, the gap between germline ends came to 16 bases. This CDR3 is 14 amino acids long. Germline V CDR1 and CDR2: SGHTA, FQGNSA. This CDR3 is CASSTQQGWAEAFF. The CDR3 region has the DNA TGTGCCAGCAGCACACAACAGGGTTGGGCTGAAGCTTTCTTT.

The V call is TRBV7-6, the J call TRBJ2-5; D remains unclear. Looked up from germline, CDR1 is SGHVS and CDR2 is FNYEAQ. Trimming shortened V by 1 base and J by 5 bases, and 11 bases separated the two germline ends. The CDR3 consists of 14 residues. The CDR3 sequence: CASSLVRMGETQYF. The CDR3 region has the DNA TGTGCCAGCAGCTTAGTGCGTATGGGGGAGACCCAGTACTTC.

The chain uses TRBV9 and TRBJ2-5; D not certain. This CDR3 is 16 amino acids long. Per the germline V gene, CDR1 is SGDLS and CDR2 is YYNGEE. V lost 3 bases and J lost 4, with 19 bases in between. CDR3 nucleotide sequence: TGTGCCAGCAGCGATTCGGCCCAATGGGGATTAGAGACCCAGTACTTC. Protein product: CASSDSAQWGLETQYF.

On this clone itself: Other DNA sequences within the sample encode an identical CDR3. The rearrangement uses TRBV18 and TRBJ2-7, with 9 bases identical to TRBD2. From germline, CDR1 is KGHSH and CDR2 LQKENI. Trimming cost V 2 bases and J 0 bases; bases outside gene matches: 2. This CDR3 comprises 15 residues. CDR3 sequence reads: CASSPGSGSSYEQYF. The CDR3 coding sequence is TGTGCCAGCTCACCAGGTAGCGGGAGCTCCTACGAGCAGTACTTC.

The rearrangement links TRBV19 to TRBJ1-5; D unresolved. CDR1 and CDR2 (germline): LNHDA, SQIVND (reference sequence). The CDR3 totals 14 residues. V dropped 3 bases and J dropped 5 bases, with 11 bases sitting between them. The CDR3 here is CASSIGRPDQPQHF. The DNA for the CDR3 is TGTGCCAGTAGTATCGGCCGCCCTGATCAGCCCCAGCATTTT. The whole variable domain, remainder taken from reference TRBV19 and TRBJ1-5, is DGGITQSPKYLFRKEGQNVTLSCEQNLNHDAMYWYRQDPGQGLRLIYYSQIVNDFQKGDIAEGYSVSREKKESFPLTVTSAQKNPTAFYLCASSIGRPDQPQHFGDGTRLSIL.

The chain is built from TRBV28 and TRBJ1-3, with D uncertain. V lost 6 bases and J 11 bases, leaving 32 bases between the germline ends. Germline V lookup: CDR1 MDHEN, CDR2 SYDVKM. This CDR3 region has 18 residues. The DNA of the CDR3 is TGTGCCAGCAGACCTCACGTACCCCCGGACGGTCCGCTGTTCGCCATATATTTT. Its translation is CASRPHVPPDGPLFAIYF.

The J gene is TRBJ1-2, the V gene TRBV19; D remains unclear. With 3 bases removed from V and 0 bases from J, the gap between germline ends came to 8 bases. The V gene's germline CDR1 is LNHDA and CDR2 SQIVND (reference sequence). The CDR3 is made up of 14 amino acids. The CDR3, as DNA: TGTGCCAGTAGTATGGACCTTTCTAACTATGGCTACACCTTC. Translated, it gives CASSMDLSNYGYTF.

The chain is built from TRBV28 and TRBJ2-1, with 11 bases that match TRBD2. The junction had 6 bases not matched to a gene; V was cut back by 4 bases and J by 7 bases. The CDR3 spans 15 residues. Germline V gene lookup returns CDR1 MDHEN and CDR2 SYDVKM. The CDR3 spells CASSSASGRSNEQFF. CDR3 coding DNA: TGTGCCAGCAGTTCCGCTAGCGGGAGGTCGAATGAGCAGTTCTTC. Combining the CDR3 with reference TRBV28 and TRBJ2-1 gives the whole variable domain DVKVTQSSRYLVKRTGEKVFLECVQDMDHENMFWYRQDPGLGLRLIYFSYDVKMKEKGDIPEGYSVSREKKERFSLILESASTNQTSMYLCASSSASGRSNEQFFGPGTRLTVL.

This sequence joins TRBV5-5 and TRBJ2-7; no clear D gene. CDR1 is SGHKS, CDR2 YYEKEE, per germline (reference sequence). The CDR3 extends over 15 amino acids. V was pared by 4 bases and J by 1 base, with 15 bases between. This CDR3 is CASSQEASPSYEQYF. For the CDR3, the DNA is TGTGCCAGCAGCCAAGAAGCCTCTCCATCCTACGAGCAGTACTTC.

This chain joins TRBV29-1 and TRBJ2-5; unclear D gene. Trimming shortened V by 5 bases and J by 2 bases, and 15 bases separated the two germline ends. This CDR3 is built from 14 residues. The germline CDR1 and CDR2 sequences are SQVTM and ANQGSEA. The CDR3 region is CSVSRVGQQETQYF. The DNA for the CDR3 is TGCAGCGTTTCACGGGTTGGGCAGCAAGAGACCCAGTACTTC.

The V call is TRBV29-1, the J call TRBJ2-5, with TRBD1 identical over 7 bases. The ends lost 3 bases at V and 3 bases at J; junction bases unmatched: 10. The CDR3 is 15 residues long. Germline values: CDR1 SQVTM, CDR2 ANQGSEA. The CDR3 reads CSVEYGDREEETQYF. CDR3 nucleotides: TGCAGCGTTGAGTACGGGGACAGAGAAGAAGAGACCCAGTACTTC.

This chain links TRBV7-3 with TRBJ2-7, with TRBD2 as a possible D gene (5 bases). V was shortened by 5 bases and J by 6 bases, with 14 bases between the two germline ends. The CDR3 covers 13 residues. Per germline, CDR1 SGHTA and CDR2 FQGTGA. CDR3 sequence reads: CASSPGELAEQYF. The CDR3 coding sequence is TGTGCCAGCAGCCCTGGGGAGTTGGCCGAGCAGTACTTC.

The J gene is TRBJ1-3, the V gene TRBV6-5; the D gene is possibly TRBD1 (6 bases). Germline V gives CDR1 MNHEY, CDR2 SVGAGI. CDR3 length equals 13 residues. The germline V and J ends were trimmed by 7 bases and 4 bases, with 11 bases remaining between them. CDR3 residues: CASTPDRGNTIYF. The CDR3 nucleotides read TGTGCCAGCACACCCGACAGGGGAAACACCATATATTTT.

J is TRBJ2-7 and V is TRBV19; the match to TRBD2 covers 7 bases. This CDR3 has 14 amino acids. From germline, CDR1 is LNHDA and CDR2 SQIVND (reference sequence). V dropped 6 bases and J dropped 3; count of bases not matched to a gene: 8. DNA for the CDR3: TGTGCCAGTAGAAAGCGTGGGGGGGACTACGAGCAGTACTTC. Protein: CASRKRGGDYEQYF. The complete variable domain, with remaining parts taken from reference TRBV19 and TRBJ2-7, reads DGGITQSPKYLFRKEGQNVTLSCEQNLNHDAMYWYRQDPGQGLRLIYYSQIVNDFQKGDIAEGYSVSREKKESFPLTVTSAQKNPTAFYLCASRKRGGDYEQYFGPGTRLTVT.

DNA of the CDR3: TGTGCCAGCAGTTACTCGAGGATCTTGGAGACCCAGTACTTC. Translation gives CASSYSRILETQYF. The chain recombines TRBV6-5 with TRBJ2-5; D is uncertain. This CDR3 is built from 14 residues. The V end lost 0 bases, the J end lost 5 bases, and 10 bases lay between the germline ends. Germline lookup yields CDR1 MNHEY and CDR2 SVGAGI.

The chain has TRBV6-1 and TRBJ1-2, with 7 nucleotides matching TRBD1. CDR3 length equals 16 residues. V gave up 2 bases and J gave up 4 bases; unmatched junction bases: 10. Germline V gene sequence: CDR1 MNHNS, CDR2 SASEGT. CDR3 amino acids: CASSERRTGTFYGYTF. In DNA, the CDR3 is TGTGCCAGCAGTGAAAGAAGGACAGGAACCTTCTATGGCTACACCTTC.

V and J are TRBV18 and TRBJ2-3, with D perhaps matching TRBD1 (5 bases). Trimming took 5 bases from V and 1 from J, leaving 13 bases between them. There are 15 residues in the CDR3. Per the germline V gene, CDR1 is KGHSH and CDR2 is LQKENI. The CDR3, as DNA: TGTGCCAGCTCATCTAATCTAGGGGGCACAGATACGCAGTATTTT. Its translation: CASSSNLGGTDTQYF.

The chain has TRBV6-1 and TRBJ1-5, with 9 nucleotides matching TRBD1. The V and J ends lost 1 base and 9 bases, in that order; junction bases with no gene match: 4. There are 14 residues in the CDR3. Germline CDR1 reads MNHNS; CDR2 reads SASEGT. The DNA of the CDR3 is TGTGCCAGCAGTGAAGGGACAGGGGCTTCGCCCCAGCATTTT. Protein: CASSEGTGASPQHF.

The chain uses TRBV7-3 and TRBJ2-1; 12 bases agree with TRBD2. Germline V gene sequence: CDR1 SGHTA, CDR2 FQGTGA. With 5 bases clipped from V and 7 bases from J, the junction kept 15 bases outside the gene matches. The CDR3 covers 18 residues. The CDR3 sequence: CASSPLAASGRVQNEQFF. The CDR3 DNA sequence: TGTGCCAGCAGCCCCCTCGCGGCTAGCGGGAGGGTGCAGAATGAGCAGTTCTTC.

The genes are TRBV30 and TRBJ2-1; TRBD2 matches 8 bases. CDR1 is GTSNPN and CDR2 is SVGIG in the germline V gene (reference sequence). The CDR3 has 17 residues. Losses at the gene ends were 1 base for V and 5 bases for J; bases not matched to a gene: 13. CDR3 bases: TGTGCCTGGAGTGGTCGCGGGCGGGAGGCCCAAAACAATGAGCAGTTCTTC. This translates into CAWSGRGREAQNNEQFF.

In its sample, this clone was seen a few times. The CDR3 spells CASSQGVYEQYF. The CDR3 DNA reads TGTGCCAGCAGCCAGGGGGTATACGAGCAGTACTTC. The gene calls are TRBV2 and TRBJ2-7; TRBD1 matches 7 bases. Unmatched junction bases numbered 3, after V lost 6 bases and J lost 4 bases. Germline V gives CDR1 SNHLY, CDR2 FYNNEI. There are 12 residues in the CDR3.

V gene TRBV19 combines with J gene TRBJ2-1; D not resolved. The CDR3 is 16 residues long. Germline loops: CDR1 LNHDA, CDR2 SQIVND (reference sequence). Trimming removed 3 bases at V and 0 bases at J, with 12 bases between. This CDR3 reads CASSIGFGVSYNEQFF. The CDR3 nucleotides read TGTGCCAGTAGTATCGGTTTCGGAGTCTCCTACAATGAGCAGTTCTTC.

The chain recombines TRBV14 with TRBJ2-7; 8 nucleotides agree with TRBD2. Germline V gives CDR1 SGHDN, CDR2 FVKESK. The CDR3 runs to 16 residues. Trimming cost V 4 bases and J 5 bases; bases outside gene matches: 13. The CDR3 DNA sequence: TGTGCCAGCAGCCCTCCCCGAGGTCGGGGGGGCAACGAGCAGTACTTC. This gives the protein CASSPPRGRGGNEQYF.

The V call is TRBV12-2, the J call TRBJ2-7. TRBV12-2 is noted as a pseudogene. This CDR3 is 14 amino acids long. CDR3 DNA: TGTGCAAGTCGCTTAAGGCTCCCCCGTTACGAGCAGTACTTC. Amino acid sequence: CASRLRLPRYEQYF.

This chain connects TRBV15 to TRBJ2-7; D perhaps matches TRBD2 (6 bases). Trimming shortened V by 9 bases and J by 0 bases, and 12 bases separated the two germline ends. The CDR3 is 13 amino acids. From germline, CDR1 is LNHNV and CDR2 YYDKDF (reference sequence). The CDR3 spells CATRDWSSYEQYF. As DNA, the CDR3 is TGTGCCACGCGGGATTGGAGCTCCTACGAGCAGTACTTC.